A selection of T cell receptor beta chains follows, all from one sample in a study of T cell responses to AZD1222 COVID-19 vaccine. Assay: immunoSEQ multiplex PCR; the TCRdb copy retains only in-frame clones and omits some. Here the sample spans tens of thousands of clones, around 90% being singletons. The sample here was peripheral blood, taken on day 0 of AZD1222 vaccination. Every receptor here comes from an adult in good health. Each CDR3 is given with its conserved first and last residue. The D gene is left open where the match is weak. Not every row has a clone size; where given, it reads once, few, many or a size class.

v_gene: TRBV30; j_gene: TRBJ1-6; d_gene: -; abundance: -; CDR3aa: CAWSVLKQSFYNSPLHF; CDR3nt: TGTGCCTGGAGTGTACTAAAACAGAGCTTTTATAATTCACCCCTCCACTTT
v_gene: TRBV6-5; j_gene: TRBJ1-6; d_gene: TRBD1; abundance: -; CDR3aa: CASSYSQGGNSPLHF; CDR3nt: TGTGCCAGCAGTTACTCCCAGGGGGGTAATTCACCCCTCCACTTT
v_gene: TRBV10-3; j_gene: TRBJ1-1; d_gene: -; abundance: -; CDR3aa: CAITDRTDTEAFF; CDR3nt: TGTGCCATCACCGACAGGACGGACACTGAAGCTTTCTTT
v_gene: TRBV5-6; j_gene: TRBJ2-1; d_gene: -; abundance: -; CDR3aa: CASSRTFPGLDEQFF; CDR3nt: TGTGCCAGCAGCCGGACATTTCCCGGTTTGGATGAGCAGTTCTTC
v_gene: TRBV18; j_gene: TRBJ1-2; d_gene: TRBD1; abundance: -; CDR3aa: CASSPGTGDYGYTF; CDR3nt: TGTGCCAGCTCTCCCGGGACAGGGGATTACGGCTACACCTTC
v_gene: TRBV27; j_gene: TRBJ1-6; d_gene: -; abundance: once; CDR3aa: CASSLEGQAGSPLHF; CDR3nt: TGTGCCAGCAGTTTAGAAGGGCAGGCAGGTTCACCCCTCCACTTT
v_gene: TRBV5-1; j_gene: TRBJ1-5; d_gene: -; abundance: -; CDR3aa: CASAPTLDYTGNQPQHF; CDR3nt: TGCGCCAGCGCCCCCACTCTGGACTACACCGGCAATCAGCCCCAGCATTTT
v_gene: TRBV11-2; j_gene: TRBJ2-3; d_gene: TRBD2; abundance: -; CDR3aa: CASSSTGTSGATDTQYF; CDR3nt: TGTGCCAGCAGCTCGACTGGGACTAGCGGAGCTACAGATACGCAGTATTTT
v_gene: TRBV7-8; j_gene: TRBJ2-7; d_gene: -; abundance: few; CDR3aa: CASSLGGFTYEQYF; CDR3nt: TGTGCCAGCAGCTTGGGTGGGTTCACCTACGAGCAGTACTTC
v_gene: TRBV18; j_gene: TRBJ1-4; d_gene: -; abundance: -; CDR3aa: CASSPNRALNEKLFF; CDR3nt: TGTGCCAGCTCACCGAACAGGGCCCTGAATGAAAAACTGTTTTTT
v_gene: TRBV7-9; j_gene: TRBJ1-6; d_gene: -; abundance: -; CDR3aa: CASSLGEGSYNSPLHF; CDR3nt: TGTGCCAGCAGCTTAGGGGAGGGCTCCTATAATTCACCCCTCCACTTT
v_gene: TRBV6-1; j_gene: TRBJ2-1; d_gene: TRBD2; abundance: -; CDR3aa: CASSELAGGYNEQFF; CDR3nt: TGTGCCAGCAGTGAGCTAGCGGGGGGTTACAATGAGCAGTTCTTC
v_gene: TRBV19; j_gene: TRBJ2-3; d_gene: -; abundance: -; CDR3aa: CASSIVGASTDTQYF; CDR3nt: TGTGCCAGTAGTATCGTGGGGGCTAGCACAGATACGCAGTATTTT
v_gene: TRBV4-3; j_gene: TRBJ2-3; d_gene: -; abundance: -; CDR3aa: CASSQDRGNTQYF; CDR3nt: TGCGCCAGCAGCCAAGATCGGGGGAATACGCAGTATTTT
v_gene: TRBV29-1; j_gene: TRBJ1-2; d_gene: TRBD1; abundance: -; CDR3aa: CSVGELDRSGYTF; CDR3nt: TGCAGCGTTGGGGAACTGGACAGGTCAGGCTACACCTTC
v_gene: TRBV5-1; j_gene: TRBJ1-1; d_gene: -; abundance: -; CDR3aa: CASSLEAVTEAFF; CDR3nt: TGCGCCAGCAGCTTGGAGGCAGTGACTGAAGCTTTCTTT
v_gene: TRBV7-3; j_gene: TRBJ2-3; d_gene: TRBD2; abundance: once; CDR3aa: CASSLGRHGLAGDRVTDTQYF; CDR3nt: TGTGCCAGCAGCTTAGGCCGCCACGGGCTAGCGGGAGATAGGGTCACAGATACGCAGTATTTT
v_gene: TRBV6-1; j_gene: TRBJ2-1; d_gene: -; abundance: once; CDR3aa: CASSEPFGGAGFYNEQFF; CDR3nt: TGTGCCAGCAGTGAACCTTTTGGCGGAGCGGGTTTCTACAATGAGCAGTTCTTC
v_gene: TRBV23-1; j_gene: TRBJ1-1; d_gene: -; abundance: -; CDR3aa: CASSQSGRENTEAFF; CDR3nt: TGCGCCAGCAGTCAATCGGGCAGGGAGAACACTGAAGCTTTCTTT
v_gene: TRBV7-9; j_gene: TRBJ1-1; d_gene: -; abundance: -; CDR3aa: CASSTTWDTEAFF; CDR3nt: TGTGCCAGCAGTACTACTTGGGACACTGAAGCTTTCTTT
v_gene: TRBV27; j_gene: TRBJ2-2; d_gene: TRBD1; abundance: once; CDR3aa: CASSTRQGVAGELFF; CDR3nt: TGTGCCAGCAGCACTAGACAGGGAGTGGCCGGGGAGCTGTTTTTT
v_gene: TRBV4-2; j_gene: TRBJ2-2; d_gene: -; abundance: -; CDR3aa: CASSQDGANTGELFF; CDR3nt: TGTGCCAGCAGCCAAGATGGGGCGAACACCGGGGAGCTGTTTTTT
v_gene: TRBV11-3; j_gene: TRBJ2-1; d_gene: TRBD1; abundance: -; CDR3aa: CASSTRGNNEQFF; CDR3nt: TGTGCCAGCAGCACCAGGGGGAACAATGAGCAGTTCTTC
v_gene: TRBV29-1; j_gene: TRBJ2-7; d_gene: TRBD1; abundance: -; CDR3aa: CSVRAGGSYEQYF; CDR3nt: TGCAGCGTTCGGGCAGGGGGCTCCTACGAGCAGTACTTC
v_gene: TRBV6-4; j_gene: TRBJ1-1; d_gene: TRBD1; abundance: -; CDR3aa: CASSESPGTDLTEAFF; CDR3nt: TGTGCCAGCAGTGAATCGCCCGGGACAGATTTGACTGAAGCTTTCTTT
v_gene: TRBV6-5; j_gene: TRBJ1-1; d_gene: -; abundance: -; CDR3aa: CASSYSRDIMNTEAFF; CDR3nt: TGTGCCAGCAGTTACTCGAGGGACATCATGAACACTGAAGCTTTCTTT
v_gene: TRBV18; j_gene: TRBJ2-7; d_gene: -; abundance: -; CDR3aa: CASSPTQTTYEQYF; CDR3nt: TGTGCCAGCTCCCCAACACAGACAACCTACGAGCAGTACTTC
v_gene: TRBV15; j_gene: TRBJ1-3; d_gene: -; abundance: -; CDR3aa: CATSGGPPASGNTIYF; CDR3nt: TGTGCCACCAGCGGCGGACCACCGGCCTCTGGAAACACCATATATTTT
v_gene: TRBV30; j_gene: TRBJ2-3; d_gene: -; abundance: -; CDR3aa: CAWGEGSGGDTQYF; CDR3nt: TGTGCCTGGGGCGAGGGAAGTGGGGGGGATACGCAGTATTTT
v_gene: TRBV19; j_gene: TRBJ2-7; d_gene: -; abundance: -; CDR3aa: CASAWTVFGYEQYF; CDR3nt: TGTGCCAGCGCCTGGACGGTCTTCGGCTACGAGCAGTACTTC
v_gene: TRBV10-3; j_gene: TRBJ2-1; d_gene: TRBD1; abundance: -; CDR3aa: CAIRTGTGNEQFF; CDR3nt: TGTGCCATCAGGACAGGGACAGGCAATGAGCAGTTCTTC
v_gene: TRBV30; j_gene: TRBJ2-1; d_gene: TRBD2; abundance: -; CDR3aa: CAWSVLAGGQNEQFF; CDR3nt: TGTGCCTGGAGTGTACTAGCGGGGGGGCAAAATGAGCAGTTCTTC
v_gene: TRBV6-5; j_gene: TRBJ2-7; d_gene: -; abundance: -; CDR3aa: CASIRQAISYEQYF; CDR3nt: TGTGCTAGTATCCGACAGGCGATCTCCTACGAGCAGTACTTC
v_gene: TRBV19; j_gene: TRBJ1-2; d_gene: -; abundance: -; CDR3aa: CASSIVGSRGYTF; CDR3nt: TGTGCCAGTAGTATAGTTGGGTCACGAGGCTACACCTTC
v_gene: TRBV18; j_gene: TRBJ1-1; d_gene: TRBD1; abundance: -; CDR3aa: CASSSGNRGKVNTEAFF; CDR3nt: TGTGCCAGCTCATCCGGGAACAGGGGGAAAGTTAACACTGAAGCTTTCTTT
v_gene: TRBV5-1; j_gene: TRBJ2-5; d_gene: TRBD2; abundance: -; CDR3aa: CASSPTSAGAIETQYF; CDR3nt: TGCGCCAGCAGCCCGACTAGCGCAGGGGCAATAGAGACCCAGTACTTC
v_gene: TRBV2; j_gene: TRBJ1-1; d_gene: -; abundance: -; CDR3aa: CASIGGTEAFF; CDR3nt: TGTGCCAGCATTGGGGGCACTGAAGCTTTCTTT
v_gene: TRBV12-5; j_gene: TRBJ1-1; d_gene: -; abundance: -; CDR3aa: CASGLVLNTNTEAFF; CDR3nt: TGTGCTAGTGGTTTGGTACTCAACACGAACACTGAAGCTTTCTTT
v_gene: TRBV7-6; j_gene: TRBJ2-7; d_gene: -; abundance: -; CDR3aa: CASSLYSDRTLYEQYF; CDR3nt: TGTGCCAGCAGCTTGTACTCCGACAGGACTCTATACGAGCAGTACTTC
v_gene: TRBV10-2; j_gene: TRBJ2-7; d_gene: TRBD2; abundance: -; CDR3aa: CASSALAGTTEQYF; CDR3nt: TGCGCCAGCAGTGCCCTAGCGGGTACCACAGAGCAGTACTTC
v_gene: TRBV9; j_gene: TRBJ1-2; d_gene: -; abundance: -; CDR3aa: CASSPNSEGAIYGYTF; CDR3nt: TGTGCCAGCAGCCCGAACTCTGAAGGGGCGATCTATGGCTACACCTTC
v_gene: TRBV19; j_gene: TRBJ2-2; d_gene: -; abundance: few; CDR3aa: CASSIETASTGELFF; CDR3nt: TGTGCCAGTAGTATAGAGACGGCTAGTACCGGGGAGCTGTTTTTT
v_gene: TRBV12-5; j_gene: TRBJ2-7; d_gene: -; abundance: -; CDR3aa: CASGPGSPGLQYF; CDR3nt: TGTGCTAGTGGTCCCGGAAGCCCGGGACTTCAGTACTTC
v_gene: TRBV5-4; j_gene: TRBJ1-1; d_gene: TRBD1; abundance: -; CDR3aa: CASSTATGGRTEAFF; CDR3nt: TGTGCCAGCAGCACCGCCACAGGGGGCAGGACTGAAGCTTTCTTT
v_gene: TRBV5-1; j_gene: TRBJ2-2; d_gene: -; abundance: once; CDR3aa: CASSLDEGSSGELFF; CDR3nt: TGCGCCAGCAGCTTGGATGAGGGGAGCTCCGGGGAGCTGTTTTTT
v_gene: TRBV7-2; j_gene: TRBJ2-7; d_gene: -; abundance: once; CDR3aa: CASSPYPGSYEQYF; CDR3nt: TGTGCCAGCAGCCCATACCCGGGGTCCTACGAGCAGTACTTC
v_gene: TRBV7-8; j_gene: TRBJ2-7; d_gene: -; abundance: -; CDR3aa: CASSPGRSYEQYF; CDR3nt: TGTGCCAGCAGCCCCGGCAGATCCTACGAGCAGTACTTC
v_gene: TRBV2; j_gene: TRBJ1-2; d_gene: TRBD1; abundance: -; CDR3aa: CASPTGDLGGYTF; CDR3nt: TGTGCCAGCCCTACAGGGGATCTAGGTGGCTACACCTTC
v_gene: TRBV9; j_gene: TRBJ1-6; d_gene: -; abundance: -; CDR3aa: CASSVEGRSPLHF; CDR3nt: TGTGCCAGCAGCGTAGAGGGGAGGTCACCCCTCCACTTT
v_gene: TRBV7-3; j_gene: TRBJ1-6; d_gene: -; abundance: -; CDR3aa: CASSLTSGTNSPLHF; CDR3nt: TGTGCCAGCAGCTTAACGTCCGGAACAAATTCACCCCTCCACTTT
v_gene: TRBV5-6; j_gene: TRBJ2-6; d_gene: TRBD1; abundance: once; CDR3aa: CASSPTTTGVHSGANVLTF; CDR3nt: TGTGCCAGCAGCCCAACCACGACAGGGGTACACTCTGGGGCCAACGTCCTGACTTTC
v_gene: TRBV19; j_gene: TRBJ2-7; d_gene: -; abundance: -; CDR3aa: CASSPGLGSYEQYF; CDR3nt: TGTGCCAGTAGCCCGGGACTTGGATCCTACGAGCAGTACTTC
v_gene: TRBV7-9; j_gene: TRBJ2-2; d_gene: TRBD2; abundance: -; CDR3aa: CASSAPGLAGGRGGELFF; CDR3nt: TGTGCCAGCAGCGCCCCGGGACTAGCGGGAGGGCGCGGCGGGGAGCTGTTTTTT
v_gene: TRBV5-1; j_gene: TRBJ1-2; d_gene: -; abundance: -; CDR3aa: CASSPGTEKVYGYTF; CDR3nt: TGCGCCAGCAGCCCGGGGACGGAAAAGGTCTATGGCTACACCTTC
v_gene: TRBV18; j_gene: TRBJ1-1; d_gene: TRBD1; abundance: -; CDR3aa: CASSPGTGGTEAFF; CDR3nt: TGTGCCAGCTCACCAGGAACAGGGGGCACTGAAGCTTTCTTT